One T cell receptor beta chain is described in this entry. Its binding antigen is unknown. Base-call qualities are not available, and no considerably larger clone is one nucleotide away. This sample is drawn from a study of cytomegalovirus exposure and HLA in healthy donors (dated by TCRdb to about 2017). About the study as a whole: According to an earlier analysis of 587 of the donors, 150 million to 200 million T cells yielded 90 million to 130 million unique TCR beta sequences and 276 Gb of sequence data. About 310 gigabases of sequencing data and some 85 million unique TCR sequences were included in an early release covering about 700 HLA-typed donors. Of the 300 to 450 genotyped donors, over 65% fell in the genetic ancestry cluster associated with self-reported Caucasian donors. The study aimed to test whether signatures of past pathogen exposure could be identified by cataloging public T cell receptors. The study used immunosequencing to profile the T cell repertoires of approximately 650 subjects and linked those repertoires to cytomegalovirus serostatus. Along with the roughly 710-subject first cohort, a separate validation cohort of about 110 different subjects was used. To predict cytomegalovirus infection status, the study combined high-throughput TCR immunosequencing, statistical association of individual TCRs with disease status, and machine learning. A later analysis re-examined previously published TCR beta repertoires from roughly 650 donors and added high-resolution HLA genotyping to investigate patterns of TCR occurrence. In the later analysis, no new phenotypic data were used to find candidate immune exposures; instead, reliance was placed on TCR beta sequences and their occurrence across donors. In an earlier analysis of roughly 580 of the donors, high-throughput TCR beta sequencing was used to judge whether each TCR beta V gene segment behaved as functional or pseudogenic. Alongside the repertoire data, information on donor age, sex, ethnicity and CMV serostatus was compiled. A later genetic analysis used genome-wide SNP genotypes for about 55% of the 666 donors, treating that subset as a discovery cohort. Every repertoire in the discovery cohort had been generated on one and the same sequencing platform. Both class I and class II loci were covered by HLA typing, at four-digit resolution. Typing coverage differed by locus: A, B, C, DRB1 and DQB1 were typed in roughly 620-640 donors, DQA1 in approximately 520, DPA1 in roughly 590, and DPB1 in 450 to 490. Roughly five DR-DQ haplotypes were handled as single units for association and clustering, since linkage in the cohort was strong. On average, 235,054 unique TCR beta nucleotide sequences were sequenced per donor among 398 genotyped donors of the cohort, with about 19% of those sequences being non-productive.

Inclusive of the bounding cysteine and phenylalanine, the CDR3 is 13 residues long. Of all the DNA, just the CDR3 is kept, 39 bases in frame from base 1. CDR1 and CDR2 are read off the germline V gene as SGHTA and FQGNSA. V is clipped by 1 base and J by 8 bases, and the sequence between their germline boundaries is 9 bases long. Libraries were made using the immunoSEQ multiplex PCR assay. For the multiplex PCR, a mixture combining 60 forward primers for TCR Vbeta segments and 13 reverse primers for TCR Jbeta segments was used. The CDR3 region of rearranged TCR beta genes was amplified from genomic DNA by a multiplex PCR assay. On the Illumina HiSeq System, the amplified TCR beta libraries were sequenced as 87-base-pair reads. The authors processed their data as follows. A later analysis tallied around 80 million unique TCR beta chains across the 666 repertoires, and about 10 million of those chains were shared by two or more donors. Raw reads were error-corrected and collapsed into unique sequences with a nearest-neighbor algorithm that merged closely related sequences to remove PCR and sequencing errors. V, D and J gene segments were assigned by aligning CDR3 sequences to IMGT reference sequences. For a sequence to be retained, a match of at least six nucleotides to both a V gene segment and a J gene segment was required. A rearrangement counted as productive if the CDR3 had no stop codons and remained in frame with V and J, and every other rearrangement counted as non-productive. Following IMGT convention, CDR3 was defined as the stretch from the second conserved V-encoded cysteine up to the conserved J-encoded phenylalanine. In an earlier analysis of around 640 of the donors, sequences lacking an unambiguous match to a single V gene segment were excluded. An earlier analysis of 500 to 700 of the donors classified V segments as functional when productive rearrangements were above 56.7% and as segregating when the standard deviation between donors was above 5%. A statistical classification framework was built for diagnosing cytomegalovirus status from the catalog of TCR beta chain sequences. In a later analysis, TCR nucleotide sequences were compared against IMGT/GENE-DB human TR gene sequences so that V and J genes could be assigned. Using the TCRdist pipeline, a later analysis assigned CDR3 sequences along with most-parsimonious VDJ recombination scenarios. In a later analysis, each TCR beta chain was defined by its CDR3 amino acid sequence together with its V-gene family, and reads lacking a unique V-gene family were excluded. A later analysis removed 500 to 600 highly shared, low-generation-probability nucleotide sequences to deal with suspected cross-contamination and a sequencing artifact. In a later analysis, a clonal expansion index for each public chain was calculated from normalized within-repertoire ranks of inferred template counts. Generation probabilities in a later analysis came from a VDJ recombination model fitted to out-of-frame rearrangements, and those results were checked against IGoR. In a later analysis, hypergeometric tests were used to score TCR-TCR, TCR-HLA and TCR-CMV co-occurrence, with a repertoire-size bias correction applied to TCR pairs. In a later analysis, false discovery rates were estimated by permuting HLA or CMV assignments 20 times. In a later analysis, co-occurring TCRs were grouped using DBSCAN, with TCRdist sequence similarity added in when clustering inside HLA-allele-positive subsets. Repertoires with fewer than 30,000 or more than 120,000 public chains were left out of co-occurrence clustering, as were about 5 repertoires with anomalous nucleotide sharing. In TCRdb, the immuneACCESS table is reduced to in-frame sequences with V and J assigned. These tables do not hold every clone; where another copy was compared, an unresolved V gene accounts for under half, and the others remain unexplained. The V and J calls and clone size come from that table; D and trimming were worked out from the DNA. Counted in this sample were 100,000 to 150,000 clones; 70% to 80% of them appeared once. The biggest ten clones account for around 4% of the sample.

The paper as a whole reports these results and caveats: The 87-base-pair reads could not distinguish some IMGT-functional V segments, including TRBV6-2 and TRBV6-3, so those segments were excluded. The earlier analysis of almost 600 of the donors excluded 15 to 20 rarely observed V segments, including chromosome 9 orphons, because counts were too low. Several of the top co-occurrence clusters appeared to be linked to parvovirus B19, influenza, CMV and Epstein-Barr virus, according to a later analysis. At a false discovery rate of 0.05, a later analysis linked around 15,000 TCR beta sequences to specific HLA alleles. This cohort had only TCR beta chains sequenced, and the lack of alpha or paired-chain data limited which features could be detected. A cluster of highly shared sequence variants was judged likely to be a technical artifact of the sequencing pipeline. In a later analysis, most CMV-associated TCR beta chains were found to appear HLA-restricted, with HLA associations seemingly driven largely by CMV exposure. For the cohort, immune exposure information was limited to CMV serostatus. In a later analysis, HLA-associated TCR beta chains were found to be more clonally expanded and to have lower generation probabilities than equally common non-associated chains. In a later genetic analysis, a missense DCLRE1C variant was associated with V-gene and J-gene trimming of TCR beta chains, and the association was replicated in an independent cohort. HLA typing was unavailable for some donors at each locus, so association tests used only the typed subset. In a later genetic analysis, fewer N-insertions in productive TCRs were reported among donors in an Asian-associated ancestry cluster than the roughly 640-donor mean. A later analysis found that TCR association rates varied across HLA loci, with DRB1 alleles showing the most associated TCRs and HLA-C alleles the fewest. In the study, about 150 TCR beta chains were listed as associated with cytomegalovirus. In an earlier analysis of several hundred of the donors, most TCR beta V segments were observed in productive rearrangements about 90% or about 30% of the time, broadly matching IMGT annotations. Correlated functional status among segregating V segments might be attributable to linkage disequilibrium, but an unknown experimental factor could not be ruled out. When HLA alleles, especially DR and DQ, strongly co-occurred, TCR associations were difficult to assign to individual alleles. Roughly uniform sequencing depth across donors was assumed in presence/absence analyses, although this assumption may not hold. A few of the identified cytomegalovirus-associated TCR beta chains were confirmed in vitro to be specific for cytomegalovirus antigens. Across donors, most TCR sequences were observed very rarely, whereas some public TCRs were present in many individuals. A further reported finding was that TCR beta sequences accurately predicted the HLA-A and HLA-B alleles for most subjects in the first cohort. The authors suggested that the approach could potentially be extended to other disease states and immunological phenotypes. Cytomegalovirus status was reported to be diagnosed by the classifier with high specificity and sensitivity in both the original and validation cohorts.

The cohort consisted of 666 healthy bone marrow donors. At the time of sampling, all cohort members were nominally healthy, though unrecorded immune exposures were likely present. The donor was CMV seronegative and belonged to the group of approximately 320 seronegative cohort members. A peripheral blood sample was collected from each donor, and TCR beta sequencing was performed on peripheral blood mononuclear cells. Genomic DNA was extracted from the blood cell samples with the Qiagen DNeasy Blood Extraction Kit. This chain joins TRBV7-2 to TRBJ2-4; a tentative D call is TRBD1 (5 bases match). This TCR was recovered from a man aged 35 to 55 in good health and CMV-seronegative. Sequencing input: PBMCs. The bases read TGTGCCAGCAGCTTAGACGGCAGGGACATTCAGTACTTC. Its amino acids are CASSLDGRDIQYF. Outside the CDR3, residues come from the reference TRBV7-2 and TRBJ2-4 proteins, so the full variable domain is: GAGVSQSPSNKVTEKGKDVELRCDPISGHTALYWYRQSLGQGLEFLIYFQGNSAPDKSGLPSDRFSAERTGGSVSTLTIQRTQQEDSAVYLCASSLDGRDIQYFGAGTRLSVL.